The 15 T cell receptor beta chains listed next were all sequenced from one sample in a study of blood T cell repertoires in COVID-19. The assay was immunoSEQ multiplex PCR, and TCRdb's table has in-frame clones only and misses some. In the table there are 250,000 to 350,000 clones, almost 90% of which are singletons. Sequencing was carried out using PBMCs or T cells enriched from blood (not recorded which). The receptors originated from a woman between 18 and 30 years old with acute COVID-19.

The table lists this clone with a count of one. The genes are TRBV9 and TRBJ2-5; the match to TRBD2 covers 13 bases. The germline gives CDR1 SGDLS, CDR2 YYNGEE. The V and J ends lost 4 bases and 3 bases, in that order; junction bases with no gene match: 9. The CDR3 covers 17 residues. The DNA for the CDR3 is TGTGCCAGCAGCTCGGGACTAGCGGGACGGGGGGAAGAGACCCAGTACTTC. Translated: CASSSGLAGRGEETQYF.

The gene calls are TRBV14 and TRBJ1-1; TRBD1 agrees at 7 bases. Trimming cost V 0 bases and J 0 bases; bases outside gene matches: 4. This CDR3 comprises 16 residues. CDR1 and CDR2 from the germline V gene are SGHDN and FVKESK. The CDR3 region is CASSQERGTVNTEAFF. The CDR3 DNA reads as TGTGCCAGCAGCCAAGAACGAGGGACAGTGAACACTGAAGCTTTCTTT.

The chain combines TRBV11-3 with TRBJ2-1, with 11 nucleotides matching TRBD2. CDR3 size: 17 residues. The V segment lost 1 base and the J segment 6 bases; nucleotides outside the gene matches: 8. Germline CDR1 is SGHNT and CDR2 is YENEEA. CDR3 DNA: TGTGCCAGCAGCTTAGGGTTTGGTAGCGGGAGGGTCAATGAGCAGTTCTTC. Amino acids: CASSLGFGSGRVNEQFF.

DNA for the CDR3: TGTGCCGTCCGACTGTATCTGGACAGGGAGGCCGGGGAGCTGTTTTTT. Protein: CAVRLYLDREAGELFF. The chain uses TRBV5-4 and TRBJ2-2, with TRBD1 identical over 8 bases. CDR1 and CDR2 from the germline V gene are SGHNT and YYREEE (reference sequence). This CDR3 has 16 amino acids. V was pared by 10 bases and J by 6 bases, with 17 bases of the junction left unmatched. Using reference TRBV5-4 and TRBJ2-2 for the parts outside the CDR3, the full variable domain is ETGVTQSPTHLIKTRGQQVTLRCSSQSGHNTVSWYQQALGQGPQFIFQYYREEENGRGNFPPRFSGLQFPNYSSELNVNALELDDSALYLCAVRLYLDREAGELFFGEGSRLTVL.

V gene TRBV7-9 combines with J gene TRBJ2-1; 8 bases are shared with TRBD1. This CDR3 is built from 15 residues. Germline CDR1 is SEHNR and CDR2 is FQNEAQ (reference sequence). With 6 bases clipped from V and 2 bases from J, the junction kept 6 bases outside the gene matches. The CDR3, as DNA: TGTGCCAGCAGTTTTCGGGACAGGACCTACAATGAGCAGTTCTTC. Translating gives CASSFRDRTYNEQFF. Full variable domain (missing parts from reference TRBV7-9 and TRBJ2-1): DTGVSQNPRHKITKRGQNVTFRCDPISEHNRLYWYRQTLGQGPEFLTYFQNEAQLEKSRLLSDRFSAERPKGSFSTLEIQRTEQGDSAMYLCASSFRDRTYNEQFFGPGTRLTVL.

The rearrangement uses TRBV28 and TRBJ2-7; TRBD1 aligns across 7 bases. The ends lost 5 bases at V and 3 bases at J; junction bases unmatched: 4. This CDR3 contains 13 residues. Germline-derived CDR1 and CDR2 are MDHEN and SYDVKM. CDR3 sequence reads: CASSTGTDYEQYF. CDR3 DNA: TGTGCCAGCAGTACCGGGACAGACTACGAGCAGTACTTC.

The chain combines TRBV28 with TRBJ1-2, with D possibly being TRBD1 (5 bases). Per the germline V gene, CDR1 is MDHEN and CDR2 is SYDVKM. V lost 6 bases, J lost 4 bases, and 24 bases lay in between. The CDR3 runs to 17 residues. The CDR3 DNA follows: TGTGCCAGCAGCCCACCCAATCCGCGAGACAGTCCCTATGGCTACACCTTC. Protein product: CASSPPNPRDSPYGYTF.

The V gene is TRBV2, the J gene TRBJ1-5, with 7 bases fitting TRBD1. CDR1 SNHLY and CDR2 FYNNEI come from the germline V gene. With V trimmed by 6 bases and J by 7 bases, 6 bases remained unmatched. The CDR3 runs to 13 residues. CDR3 DNA: TGTGCCAGCAGCGACAGGGTTAAGCAGCCCCAGCATTTT. This translates into CASSDRVKQPQHF.

This clone has more than one count but fewer than ten. V gene TRBV27 combines with J gene TRBJ2-1; D is ambiguous. The germline V and J ends were trimmed by 5 bases and 3 bases, with 20 bases remaining between them. This CDR3 spans 17 amino acids. CDR1 is MNHEY and CDR2 is SMNVEV in the germline V gene (reference sequence). The CDR3 DNA reads TGTGCCAGCAGTCCCCTCTGGGCTTTGAAGTTCTACAATGAGCAGTTCTTC. Residues: CASSPLWALKFYNEQFF.

This chain connects TRBV2 to TRBJ1-5; weak D call: TRBD1 (5 bases). The V and J ends lost 6 bases and 5 bases respectively, with 17 bases between them. The CDR3 length is 15 residues. Germline V gene lookup returns CDR1 SNHLY and CDR2 FYNNEI. The CDR3, as DNA: TGTGCCAGCAGCCGCGACCGGGGGTCGGATCAGCCCCAGCATTTT. Residues: CASSRDRGSDQPQHF.

The CDR3 sequence: CASSEGGRASGSNEQFF. CDR3 nucleotide sequence: TGTGCCAGCAGTGAAGGCGGGAGGGCTAGCGGGAGTAATGAGCAGTTCTTC. This sequence joins TRBV2 and TRBJ2-1; 10 bases are a match to TRBD2. Germline V gene sequence: CDR1 SNHLY, CDR2 FYNNEI. The length of the CDR3 is 17 residues. Germline trimming cut 1 base from V and 7 bases from J; bases unmatched to any gene: 10. Full variable domain (remainder filled in from reference TRBV2 and TRBJ2-1): EPEVTQTPSHQVTQMGQEVILRCVPISNHLYFYWYRQILGQKVEFLVSFYNNEISEKSEIFDDQFSVERPDGSNFTLKIRSTKLEDSAMYFCASSEGGRASGSNEQFFGPGTRLTVL.

The chain carries TRBV19 and TRBJ1-3; the D gene is possibly TRBD1 (6 bases). The CDR3 runs 15 residues. V was trimmed by 5 bases and J by 0 bases, leaving 11 bases between them. Germline V gene sequence: CDR1 LNHDA, CDR2 SQIVND (reference sequence). CDR3 DNA sequence: TGTGCCAGTAGTTGGGACACCGTCTCTGGAAACACCATATATTTT. This translates into CASSWDTVSGNTIYF.

The rearrangement uses TRBV5-8 and TRBJ1-2; 7 bases map to TRBD1. The CDR3 has 15 amino acids. Trimming cost V 4 bases and J 2 bases; bases outside gene matches: 8. The germline CDR1 and CDR2 sequences are SGHTS and YDEGEE. The chain's CDR3 is CASSPPDRPNYGYTF. The CDR3 bases are TGTGCCAGCAGCCCACCGGACAGGCCAAACTATGGCTACACCTTC.

CDR3 sequence (DNA): TGCGCCAGCAGCCATGAGGGGGCAGGGTACCAAGAGACCCAGTACTTC. It encodes CASSHEGAGYQETQYF. The V call is TRBV4-1, the J call TRBJ2-5, with 7 bases aligning to TRBD1. After removal of 3 bases from V and 0 bases from J, the junction contained 7 bases not matched to a gene. Germline values: CDR1 MGHRA, CDR2 YSYEKL. The CDR3 runs 16 residues.

The rearrangement joins TRBV7-2 to TRBJ1-4; D gene ambiguous. V was pared by 2 bases and J by 2 bases, with 15 bases between. Germline-derived CDR1 and CDR2 are SGHTA and FQGNSA. The CDR3 spans 17 residues. The CDR3, as DNA: TGTGCCAGCAGCTTATGGGCCCCCAGTGAGACTAATGAAAAACTGTTTTTT. Translating gives CASSLWAPSETNEKLFF.